Detailed here is one TCR beta chain. The table lists this clonotype with many counts. The target of this receptor is not known. No clone much larger than this one lies a single base away; base qualities are absent. From the cysteine up to the phenylalanine, the CDR3 has a length of 14 residues. The entry retains the CDR3 DNA only, 42 bases that are in frame from base 1. Looking up the germline V gene (reference sequence) yields CDR1 LNHDA and CDR2 SQIVND. V gives up 6 bases and J gives up 6 bases, and the segment between their germline ends measures 14 bases. The source of the sample is a study of early T cells in non-severe SARS-CoV-2 infection (dated by TCRdb to the early 2020s). Regarding the research as a whole: TCR sequencing used bulk RNA from unsorted whole blood, so alpha and beta chains could not be paired. Broad study findings and their caveats: VDJdb matching was skewed toward anti-spike CD8 responses and likely underestimated virus-specific expansions by missing private and CD4 specificities.

Set within a cohort of healthcare workers in London, UK, this nested case-control study involved weekly PCR testing of nasopharyngeal swabs along with blood sampling. Between 23 and 31 March 2020, the week of the UK lockdown, healthcare workers were enrolled and then followed up weekly for as long as 16 weeks. Library method: 5' RACE. Instrument on record: NextSeq 500. The TCR library protocol attached unique molecular identifiers to individual cDNA molecules to correct for sequencing error and PCR bias. Both TCR alpha and beta chains were sequenced, and tight co-correlation was observed between alpha and beta sequence abundances in each sample. The original pipeline was this. V gene, J gene and CDR3 annotation of TCR sequences was performed with Decombinator V4. Expanded TCRs were defined as changing significantly between any two time points under a Poisson model with p below 0.0001. TCR abundances were normalised to the total number of TCRs sequenced per sample and were expressed as counts per million. TRAV1-2 paired with TRAJ12, TRAJ20 or TRAJ33 defined MAIT TCRs, while TRAV10 paired with TRAJ18 defined iNKT TCRs. VDJdb, accessed 1 November 2021, was searched for CMV, EBV and SARS-CoV-2 annotated TCRs, excluding TCRs annotated for multiple antigens. Through fastp at Q25 and MiXCR, TCRdb rebuilt clones from the public reads, retaining in-frame beta chains. Each CDR3 protein gets just one entry, which takes the most common genes and DNA from the rows behind it. Here the V and J calls rest on TCRdb's processing, not on the authors' analysis. For this sample the table gives about 63,000 distinct CDR3 sequences, of which approximately 12% were detected only once. Approximately 4.7% of the sample lies in the top ten.

The chain links TRBV19 with TRBJ2-2; the D segment could be TRBD2, given 5 matching bases. The source is an adult who was a healthcare worker with PCR-confirmed SARS-CoV-2 infection or an uninfected control (not recorded which). Sequenced input: whole blood. The CDR3 region: CASSQSGVPGELFF. The nucleotide sequence reads as follows: TGTGCCAGTAGCCAAAGCGGAGTCCCCGGGGAGCTGTTTTTT.